Presented here are 32 T cell receptor beta chains from one specimen sequenced in a study of CD8+ T cells in alopecia areata. After isolation, RNA underwent reverse transcription to generate cDNA as the sequencing template. Sequencing used immunoSEQ multiplex PCR; TCRdb keeps in-frame clones, though not all of them. This table holds around 150,000 clones, 55% found once. What was sequenced was CD4+ T cells sorted from blood. The source of these receptors is a human donor in good health.

The DNA of the CDR3 is TGTGCCAGTAGTCTGACAGGGGGCGGGCAGCCCCAGCATTTT. As protein: CASSLTGGGQPQHF. V usage is TRBV19 and J usage is TRBJ1-5; TRBD1 matches at 10 bases. The length of the CDR3 is 14 residues. V shed 5 bases, J shed 7 bases, and the junction held 5 bases outside the gene matches. The germline gives CDR1 LNHDA, CDR2 SQIVND (reference sequence).

The gene calls are TRBV7-9 and TRBJ1-1; D is uncertain. The CDR3 spans 14 residues. V was trimmed by 1 base and J by 2 bases, leaving 8 bases between them. Per germline, CDR1 SEHNR and CDR2 FQNEAQ (reference sequence). CDR3 sequence (DNA): TGTGCCAGCAGCTTAGGCGGAACAAACACTGAAGCTTTCTTT. Encoded protein: CASSLGGTNTEAFF.

V is TRBV7-2 and J is TRBJ2-7, with D possibly called TRBD1 or TRBD2 (7 bases each). The germline gives CDR1 SGHTA, CDR2 FQGNSA. This CDR3 region has 16 residues. The germline V and J ends were trimmed by 5 bases and 0 bases, with 17 bases remaining between them. The CDR3 sequence is CASSAQGGGGSYEQYF. CDR3 nucleotide sequence: TGTGCCAGCAGCGCCCAGGGGGGGGGTGGCTCCTACGAGCAGTACTTC.

This clone occurred a few times. The sample carries other DNA sequences with the same CDR3. The chain employs TRBV29-1 and TRBJ2-2; 10 bases align to TRBD1. With 4 bases clipped from V and 3 bases from J, the junction kept 2 bases outside the gene matches. Germline CDR1 and CDR2: SQVTM and ANQGSEA. The CDR3 sequence is 14 residues long. CDR3 nucleotides: TGCAGCGTTGGACAGGGGGCTGACACCGGGGAGCTGTTTTTT. It translates to CSVGQGADTGELFF.

The gene calls are TRBV4-1 and TRBJ1-2; D gene uncertain. V was clipped by 1 base and J by 2 bases, with 20 bases between them. Germline lookup yields CDR1 MGHRA and CDR2 YSYEKL. This CDR3 contains 18 residues. CDR3 protein: CASSQVETMKAKNYGYTF. CDR3 nucleotide sequence: TGCGCCAGCAGCCAAGTGGAGACAATGAAGGCCAAAAACTATGGCTACACCTTC.

The gene calls are TRBV29-1 and TRBJ2-7; 12 bases fit TRBD1. Trimming cost V 5 bases and J 7 bases; bases outside gene matches: 6. Looked up from germline, CDR1 is SQVTM and CDR2 is ANQGSEA. The CDR3 has 13 residues. This CDR3 reads CSVIRDRGHEQYF. In DNA, the CDR3 is TGCAGCGTTATCCGGGACAGGGGGCATGAGCAGTACTTC.

The CDR3 here is CAKSRDFCQPQHF. In DNA, the CDR3 is TGTGCCAAATCCAGGGACTTCTGTCAGCCCCAGCATTTT. The chain employs TRBV6-5 and TRBJ1-5, with D perhaps matching TRBD1 (5 bases). CDR1 is MNHEY, CDR2 SVGAGI, per germline. Trimming stripped 10 bases from V and 6 bases from J, with 16 bases between. The CDR3 is made up of 13 amino acids.

CDR3 DNA: TGCAGCGTTGAAGATCCAGCCACTAGCGGGAGCACAGATACGCAGTATTTT. It translates to CSVEDPATSGSTDTQYF. This chain joins TRBV29-1 and TRBJ2-3; 9 bases map to TRBD2. Trimming removed 0 bases from V and 0 bases from J; junction bases left unmatched: 7. This CDR3 contains 17 residues. Germline CDR1 SQVTM, CDR2 ANQGSEA.

The V and J genes are TRBV18 and TRBJ1-5, with 7 bases matching TRBD1. The trim removed 5 bases at V and 2 bases at J, leaving 3 bases unmatched. There are 14 residues in the CDR3. Germline-derived CDR1 and CDR2 are KGHSH and LQKENI. Here the CDR3 reads CASSDRAGNQPQHF. The CDR3 coding sequence is TGTGCCAGCTCAGACAGGGCTGGCAATCAGCCCCAGCATTTT.

This clone was found a few times. The chain joins TRBV18 to TRBJ2-2; 8 positions match TRBD1. Per germline, CDR1 KGHSH and CDR2 LQKENI. CDR3 length: 15 amino acids. V lost 6 bases to trimming and J lost 2 bases; unmatched junction nucleotides: 5. The chain's CDR3 is CASSPGTGNTGELFF. In DNA, the CDR3 is TGTGCCAGCTCTCCTGGGACAGGCAACACCGGGGAGCTGTTTTTT.

This clone occurred a few times. The J gene is TRBJ1-2, the V gene TRBV29-1, with 9 bases aligning to TRBD1. Looked up from germline, CDR1 is SQVTM and CDR2 is ANQGSEA. The CDR3 spans 13 residues. Trimming removed 0 bases from V and 8 bases from J; junction bases left unmatched: 4. CDR3 in DNA: TGCAGCGTTGAAGAGGGGACAGGGAGAGGCTACACCTTC. Protein: CSVEEGTGRGYTF.

The chain couples TRBV29-1 to TRBJ2-7; TRBD1 might be the D (5 bases). Germline assignment: CDR1 SQVTM and CDR2 ANQGSEA. V was clipped by 6 bases and J by 3 bases, with 9 bases between them. This CDR3 spans 11 amino acids. CDR3: CSVIDSYEQYF. As DNA, the CDR3 is TGCAGCGTCATCGACAGCTACGAGCAGTACTTC.

This clone was picked up a small number of times. The chain joins TRBV7-9 to TRBJ1-1; the D is unclear. This CDR3 contains 13 residues. The germline CDR1 and CDR2 sequences are SEHNR and FQNEAQ (reference sequence). Trimming pared 3 bases from V and 1 base from J, leaving 6 bases between. CDR3: CASSFRQNTEAFF. CDR3 nucleotide sequence: TGTGCCAGCAGCTTCCGACAGAACACTGAAGCTTTCTTT.

This clone was seen a few times. The chain links TRBV30 to TRBJ1-2; TRBD1 matches at 7 bases. The CDR3 consists of 13 residues. From germline, CDR1 is GTSNPN and CDR2 SVGIG (reference sequence). V was clipped by 4 bases and J by 4 bases; unmatched bases: 6. CDR3 residues: CAWTDRALYGYTF. The CDR3 DNA follows: TGTGCCTGGACCGACAGGGCCCTCTATGGCTACACCTTC.

The chain employs TRBV30 and TRBJ2-3; TRBD2 might be the D (6 bases). V dropped 4 bases and J dropped 0 bases, with 17 bases sitting between them. CDR3 length: 16 residues. Germline loops: CDR1 GTSNPN, CDR2 SVGIG (reference sequence). DNA for the CDR3: TGTGCCTGGAACCTGGGGGGAAGAACTAGCACAGATACGCAGTATTTT. Translating it yields CAWNLGGRTSTDTQYF. Based on the CDR3 plus reference TRBV30 and TRBJ2-3, the full variable domain is SQTIHQWPATLVQPVGSPLSLECTVEGTSNPNLYWYRQAAGRGLQLLFYSVGIGQISSEVPQNLSASRPQDRQFILSSKKLLLSDSGFYLCAWNLGGRTSTDTQYFGPGTRLTVL.

The rearrangement links TRBV30 to TRBJ2-3; 8 bases fit TRBD2. The junction had 6 bases not matched to a gene; V was cut back by 4 bases and J by 6 bases. The CDR3 runs to 13 residues. Germline V gives CDR1 GTSNPN, CDR2 SVGIG (reference sequence). The CDR3 DNA reads as TGTGCCTGGAACAGCGGGAGTATTGATACGCAGTATTTT. Its protein product is CAWNSGSIDTQYF.

The chain employs TRBV28 and TRBJ1-5, with D maybe TRBD1 (6 bases). The V gene lost 5 bases and the J gene lost 6 bases, with 17 bases spanning the gap. Germline V gene sequence: CDR1 MDHEN, CDR2 SYDVKM. This CDR3 has 15 amino acids. The CDR3 DNA follows: TGTGCCAGCAGTCGGACAGTTCAATTCCTTCAGCCCCAGCATTTT. This encodes CASSRTVQFLQPQHF.

The chain combines TRBV5-6 with TRBJ2-1; the match to TRBD2 covers 8 bases. The CDR3 contains 15 residues. Germline CDR1 is SGHDT and CDR2 is YYEEEE. The J segment lost 5 bases and the V segment lost 2 bases, leaving 6 bases of the junction unmatched. This CDR3 reads CASSFGLALHNEQFF. CDR3 DNA: TGTGCCAGCAGCTTTGGACTAGCCCTCCACAATGAGCAGTTCTTC.

The chain combines TRBV29-1 with TRBJ2-6, with 7 nucleotides matching TRBD1. J was trimmed by 0 bases and V by 4 bases; bases with no gene match: 6. The length of the CDR3 is 16 residues. Germline V gives CDR1 SQVTM, CDR2 ANQGSEA. CDR3 sequence: CSVVEGAPSGANVLTF. The CDR3 bases are TGCAGCGTTGTTGAGGGGGCCCCCTCTGGGGCCAACGTCCTGACTTTC.

The J gene is TRBJ2-3, the V gene TRBV7-9; 12 bases fit TRBD1. This CDR3 has 15 residues. Unmatched junction bases numbered 4, after V lost 5 bases and J lost 4 bases. The germline V gene encodes CDR1 SEHNR and CDR2 FQNEAQ (reference sequence). CDR3 nucleotides: TGTGCCAGCAGCCCCGGGACAGGGGGCGCAGATACGCAGTATTTT. It specifies CASSPGTGGADTQYF.

This CDR3 reads CAWSPNPGTLYNEQFF. CDR3 nucleotides: TGTGCCTGGAGTCCCAATCCCGGGACATTATACAATGAGCAGTTCTTC. The chain joins TRBV30 to TRBJ2-1; TRBD1 is a possible D gene (6 bases). CDR3 length: 16 residues. Trimming removed 2 bases from V and 4 bases from J, with 18 bases in between. Germline V gives CDR1 GTSNPN, CDR2 SVGIG (reference sequence).

This clone has a count of ten or more. The chain combines TRBV6-5 with TRBJ2-5, with TRBD1 as a possible D gene (5 bases). Germline CDR1 MNHEY, CDR2 SVGAGI. The CDR3 consists of 13 residues. Trimming stripped 6 bases from V and 5 bases from J, with 13 bases between. The CDR3 protein is CASRLQGGETQYF. DNA of the CDR3: TGTGCCAGCAGACTCCAGGGTGGGGAGACCCAGTACTTC.

The chain has TRBV7-2 and TRBJ2-5; the D is unclear. The CDR3 spans 16 residues. V was shortened by 1 base and J by 5 bases, with 17 bases between the two germline ends. Germline CDR1 SGHTA, CDR2 FQGNSA. The CDR3 DNA reads TGTGCCAGCAGCTTAGTCCCAGAAGCCGGCCGGGAGACCCAGTACTTC. Translated: CASSLVPEAGRETQYF.

This clone was seen more than once but under ten times. V is TRBV5-1 and J is TRBJ2-1; tentatively, D is TRBD2 (6 bases). This CDR3 is built from 15 residues. Germline V lookup: CDR1 SGHRS, CDR2 YFSETQ. The V and J ends lost 4 bases and 4 bases respectively, with 15 bases between them. The CDR3 nucleotides are TGCGCCAGCAGCCCTCCTAGCGATTCTTACAATGAGCAGTTCTTC. Protein sequence: CASSPPSDSYNEQFF. Using reference TRBV5-1 and TRBJ2-1 for the parts outside the CDR3, the full variable domain is KAGVTQTPRYLIKTRGQQVTLSCSPISGHRSVSWYQQTPGQGLQFLFEYFSETQRNKGNFPGRFSGRQFSNSRSEMNVSTLELGDSALYLCASSPPSDSYNEQFFGPGTRLTVL.

This clone showed up just a few times. This chain connects TRBV4-1 to TRBJ2-5; D is undetermined. Trimming removed 6 bases from V and 5 bases from J, with 19 bases in between. Germline lookup yields CDR1 MGHRA and CDR2 YSYEKL. The CDR3 sequence is 15 residues long. CDR3 amino acids: CASSHAVSKWETQYF. The CDR3 DNA reads TGCGCCAGCAGTCACGCGGTCTCCAAATGGGAGACCCAGTACTTC.

Comment on this clone: Likely a read error: the CDR3 ends without its conserved phenylalanine or tryptophan. Because the CDR3's place on the DNA is in doubt, the DNA is left out and the CDR3 is given as listed by TCRdb. The chain employs TRBV6-4 and TRBJ2-3; the table's D call of TRBD2 was not tested on the DNA. Looked up from germline, CDR1 is MRHNA and CDR2 is SNTAGT. The CDR3 extends over 10 residues, inclusive of both ends. CDR3 sequence reads: CASPGLAGLV.

This clone has a handful of counts. The chain combines TRBV6-6 with TRBJ1-1; weak D call: TRBD1 (5 bases). Trimming pared 7 bases from V and 5 bases from J, leaving 17 bases between. The CDR3 is made up of 14 amino acids. Germline values: CDR1 MNHNY, CDR2 SVGAGI (reference sequence). The CDR3 region is CASTTGTGGTEAFF. The CDR3 nucleotides are TGTGCCAGCACCACCGGTACTGGGGGGACTGAAGCTTTCTTT.

This chain joins TRBV30 and TRBJ2-1; a weak D match, TRBD2 (6 bases). V lost 2 bases, J lost 6 bases, and 11 bases lay in between. The germline V gene encodes CDR1 GTSNPN and CDR2 SVGIG (reference sequence). This CDR3 contains 13 residues. The DNA of the CDR3 is TGTGCCTGGAGTTCCGGGAGCCGCAATGAGCAGTTCTTC. Encoded protein: CAWSSGSRNEQFF. The full variable domain, in which reference TRBV30 and TRBJ2-1 provide the parts outside the CDR3, is SQTIHQWPATLVQPVGSPLSLECTVEGTSNPNLYWYRQAAGRGLQLLFYSVGIGQISSEVPQNLSASRPQDRQFILSSKKLLLSDSGFYLCAWSSGSRNEQFFGPGTRLTVL.

Worth noting for this clone: Other DNA variants within this sample encode the same CDR3. The V call is TRBV30, the J call TRBJ2-7; no clear D. Germline-derived CDR1 and CDR2 are GTSNPN and SVGIG (reference sequence). V gave up 0 bases and J gave up 2 bases, with 5 bases separating them. This CDR3 has 12 residues. CDR3 DNA: TGTGCCTGGAGTGTAGGGCCCTACGAGCAGTACTTC. This encodes CAWSVGPYEQYF.

The chain carries TRBV18 and TRBJ2-7, with 8 bases matching TRBD2. CDR3 length equals 17 residues. With 2 bases clipped from V and 0 bases from J, the junction kept 9 bases outside the gene matches. Germline CDR1 KGHSH, CDR2 LQKENI. The CDR3 here is CASSPVLAGPTSYEQYF. As DNA, the CDR3 is TGTGCCAGCTCACCAGTGCTAGCGGGCCCAACCTCCTACGAGCAGTACTTC.

The chain carries TRBV5-4 and TRBJ2-7; possible D gene TRBD2, 6 bases. The CDR3 is 14 residues long. Trimming took off 0 bases at V and 7 bases at J, with 14 bases between the two ends. Germline CDR1 and CDR2: SGHNT and YYREEE (reference sequence). This chain's CDR3 is CASSLVPGAGEQYF. The DNA of the CDR3 is TGTGCCAGCAGCTTGGTTCCGGGAGCCGGGGAGCAGTACTTC.

This clone has only a few counts. V gene TRBV10-3 combines with J gene TRBJ2-5, with TRBD1 matching over 7 bases. The J segment lost 2 bases and the V segment lost 4 bases, leaving 1 base of the junction unmatched. The CDR3 runs 13 residues. The germline V gene encodes CDR1 ENHRY and CDR2 SYGVKD. As DNA, the CDR3 is TGTGCCATCAGTGCGGACAGGCAAGAGACCCAGTACTTC. Translation gives CAISADRQETQYF.